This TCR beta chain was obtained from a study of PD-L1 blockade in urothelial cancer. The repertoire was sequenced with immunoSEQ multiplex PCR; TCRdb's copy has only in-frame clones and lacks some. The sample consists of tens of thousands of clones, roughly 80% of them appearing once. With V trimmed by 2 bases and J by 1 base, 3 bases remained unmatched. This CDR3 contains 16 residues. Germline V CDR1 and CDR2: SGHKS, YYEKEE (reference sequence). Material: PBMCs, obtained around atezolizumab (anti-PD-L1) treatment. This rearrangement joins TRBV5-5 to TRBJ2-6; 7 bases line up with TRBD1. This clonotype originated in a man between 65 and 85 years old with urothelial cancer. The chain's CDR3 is CASSFDRASGANVLTF. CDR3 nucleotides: TGTGCCAGCAGCTTCGACAGGGCGTCTGGGGCCAACGTCCTGACTTTC.